The next 18 T cell receptor beta chains were all read from a single sample in a study of Ad26.COV2.S vaccination and SARS-CoV-2 variants (dated by TCRdb to the early 2020s). Explained via the paper, the treatment or condition label denotes: some 19 received Ad26.COV2.S at low or high dose, single or two shots; several received placebo; per-sample allocation not given. For vaccine and placebo recipients, repertoires were sequenced using samples collected on day 63 after the first injection. The library was obtained by the immunoSEQ multiplex PCR assay. TCRdb holds this immuneACCESS table with in-frame rearrangements only. Some clones are missing; in checked studies, unresolved V genes explain under half, and the rest has no known cause. In this sample the table shows a few hundred thousand clones, more than 80% of which occur a single time. The ten largest clones capture 12% of the sample. The material sequenced was peripheral blood, taken in a trial of Ad26.COV2.S vaccine versus placebo. These receptors were obtained from a person between 18 and 60 years old who received the Ad26.COV2.S COVID-19 vaccine or a placebo.

The chain is built from TRBV27 and TRBJ2-3; no firm D call. The CDR3 is 12 residues long. Trimming removed 3 bases from V and 11 bases from J, with 12 bases in between. CDR1 MNHEY and CDR2 SMNVEV come from the germline V gene (reference sequence). The CDR3 protein is CASSFTGERQYF. The CDR3 DNA is TGTGCCAGCAGTTTCACCGGAGAAAGGCAGTATTTT.

The rearrangement joins TRBV9 to TRBJ1-1; 7 nucleotides agree with TRBD1. J gave up 0 bases and V 1 base, and 3 bases lay outside the gene matches. The CDR3 has 15 amino acids. The germline V gene encodes CDR1 SGDLS and CDR2 YYNGEE. CDR3 in DNA: TGTGCCAGCAGCGTAAGGGGACAGTTGAACACTGAAGCTTTCTTT. Amino acid sequence: CASSVRGQLNTEAFF.

As DNA, the CDR3 is TGTGCCAGTGCGGGCGGAACTAGCAATCAGCCCCAGCATTTT. Protein sequence: CASAGGTSNQPQHF. This chain joins TRBV6-5 and TRBJ1-5; D uncertain. Trimming removed 9 bases from V and 0 bases from J, with 12 bases in between. CDR1 MNHEY and CDR2 SVGAGI come from the germline V gene. The CDR3 is 14 amino acids.

J is TRBJ2-3 and V is TRBV10-3; 12 nucleotides align to TRBD2. The germline V gene has CDR1 ENHRY and CDR2 SYGVKD. The J segment lost 3 bases and the V segment lost 6 bases, leaving 4 bases of the junction unmatched. The CDR3 is made up of 15 amino acids. DNA for the CDR3: TGTGCCATCAGGCTAGCGGGAGGGGGGACAGATACGCAGTATTTT. This gives the protein CAIRLAGGGTDTQYF.

The chain combines TRBV30 with TRBJ2-3, with unresolved D. Trimming removed 5 bases at V and 4 bases at J, with 7 bases between. Germline V CDR1 and CDR2: GTSNPN, SVGIG (reference sequence). This CDR3 spans 11 amino acids. The CDR3 DNA is TGTGCCTGGCTCGGAGCAGATACGCAGTATTTT. It specifies CAWLGADTQYF.

The rearrangement joins TRBV30 to TRBJ2-7; TRBD2 aligns across 13 bases. This CDR3 spans 16 amino acids. Germline loops: CDR1 GTSNPN, CDR2 SVGIG (reference sequence). The trim removed 0 bases at V and 3 bases at J, leaving 5 bases unmatched. The CDR3 nucleotides are TGTGCCTGGAGTGTAGGTACTAGCGGGAGGGTCTACGAGCAGTACTTC. Protein: CAWSVGTSGRVYEQYF.

The chain links TRBV7-2 to TRBJ2-7, with D possibly being TRBD2 (5 bases). The ends were cut back, 2 bases at V and 2 bases at J, with 13 bases in the middle. Germline CDR1 is SGHTA and CDR2 is FQGNSA. The CDR3 totals 15 residues. CDR3 sequence reads: CASSLTVGAPYEQYF. The CDR3 DNA follows: TGTGCCAGCAGCTTAACTGTGGGAGCCCCCTACGAGCAGTACTTC.

V and J are TRBV2 and TRBJ1-3; D is uncertain. Trimming removed 1 base at V and 2 bases at J, with 9 bases between. This CDR3 contains 15 residues. Germline-derived CDR1 and CDR2 are SNHLY and FYNNEI. CDR3 nucleotides: TGTGCCAGCAGTGAAGAGGCTACGGCTGGAAACACCATATATTTT. It is translated as CASSEEATAGNTIYF.

The chain uses TRBV7-2 and TRBJ2-7; 7 bases align to TRBD1. After removal of 4 bases from V and 2 bases from J, the junction contained 2 bases not matched to a gene. The germline V gene has CDR1 SGHTA and CDR2 FQGNSA. The CDR3 runs to 13 residues. Here the CDR3 DNA reads TGTGCCAGCAGCTGGACAGGTCCCTACGAGCAGTACTTC. Encoded protein: CASSWTGPYEQYF.

The chain carries TRBV5-1 and TRBJ2-7; D is undetermined. Per the germline V gene, CDR1 is SGHRS and CDR2 is YFSETQ. The CDR3 runs 13 residues. Trimming left V 4 bases short and J 4 bases short, with 12 bases between. Here the CDR3 DNA reads TGCGCCAGCAGCGCAGAGCGACCTTACGAGCAGTACTTC. Protein product: CASSAERPYEQYF.

This chain uses TRBV5-1 with TRBJ1-2, with TRBD1 matching over 7 bases. This CDR3 comprises 14 residues. Germline V gene data show CDR1 as SGHRS and CDR2 as YFSETQ. V was clipped by 0 bases and J by 8 bases; unmatched bases: 7. The DNA for the CDR3 is TGCGCCAGCAGCTTGGAGGGGGCTCTTTACGGCTACACCTTC. It is translated as CASSLEGALYGYTF.

This sequence joins TRBV4-2 and TRBJ2-1, with D uncertain. The CDR3 is 14 residues long. V dropped 0 bases and J dropped 3 bases, with 6 bases sitting between them. From germline, CDR1 is LGHNA and CDR2 YNFKEQ. The CDR3 DNA is TGTGCCAGCAGCCAAGAGCGGAGCTACAATGAGCAGTTCTTC. Its translation: CASSQERSYNEQFF.

This clone showed up just a few times. This sequence joins TRBV2 and TRBJ2-3; 8 bases agree with TRBD1. The ends lost 6 bases at V and 4 bases at J; junction bases unmatched: 6. Germline CDR1 reads SNHLY; CDR2 reads FYNNEI. This CDR3 contains 14 residues. Written as DNA, the CDR3 is TGTGCCAGCAGCGGACAGGGTAGGGCAGATACGCAGTATTTT. It codes for CASSGQGRADTQYF.

The chain joins TRBV7-9 to TRBJ2-5; D gene unclear. Germline assignment: CDR1 SEHNR and CDR2 FQNEAQ (reference sequence). The V gene lost 0 bases and the J gene lost 3 bases, with 8 bases spanning the gap. This CDR3 is 14 amino acids long. The CDR3 DNA is TGTGCCAGCAGCTTAGCGCAAAGCGAAGAGACCCAGTACTTC. Its protein is CASSLAQSEETQYF. The full variable domain, with the rest looked up from reference TRBV7-9 and TRBJ2-5, is DTGVSQNPRHKITKRGQNVTFRCDPISEHNRLYWYRQTLGQGPEFLTYFQNEAQLEKSRLLSDRFSAERPKGSFSTLEIQRTEQGDSAMYLCASSLAQSEETQYFGPGTRLLVL.

V gene TRBV7-2 combines with J gene TRBJ2-1, with 9 bases aligning to TRBD2. From germline, CDR1 is SGHTA and CDR2 FQGNSA. CDR3 length: 16 amino acids. Trimming cost V 7 bases and J 3 bases; bases outside gene matches: 10. CDR3 amino acids: CASTLGAGGRYNEQFF. The DNA of the CDR3 is TGTGCCAGCACCCTGGGGGCGGGAGGGCGCTACAATGAGCAGTTCTTC.

V and J are TRBV3-1 (or the pseudogene TRBV3-2) and TRBJ2-7, with TRBD2 matching over 9 bases. The CDR3 covers 15 residues. J was trimmed by 5 bases and V by 1 base; bases with no gene match: 6. In germline, CDR1 is LGHDT, CDR2 YNNKEL (reference sequence). CDR3 bases: TGTGCCAGCAGCCAAGTTGGGCTAGCGGGACACGAGCAGTACTTC. Its translation: CASSQVGLAGHEQYF.

The rearrangement joins TRBV5-8 to TRBJ1-3; 7 nucleotides agree with TRBD1. The germline gives CDR1 SGHTS, CDR2 YDEGEE. The CDR3 loop spans 14 amino acids. V lost 4 bases, J lost 6 bases, and 7 bases stayed unmatched. The CDR3 DNA reads TGTGCCAGCAGCCTGGACAGGACGATAAACACCATATATTTT. Translating it yields CASSLDRTINTIYF.

This chain joins TRBV18 and TRBJ2-1; no definite D call. CDR3 length equals 15 residues. CDR1 KGHSH and CDR2 LQKENI come from the germline V gene. V was pared by 0 bases and J by 5 bases, with 11 bases between. The CDR3 here is CASSPPGPENNEQFF. The CDR3 bases are TGTGCCAGCTCACCACCCGGGCCAGAAAACAATGAGCAGTTCTTC. The full variable domain, in which reference TRBV18 and TRBJ2-1 provide the parts outside the CDR3, is NAGVMQNPRHLVRRRGQEARLRCSPMKGHSHVYWYRQLPEEGLKFMVYLQKENIIDESGMPKERFSAEFPKEGPSILRIQQVVRGDSAAYFCASSPPGPENNEQFFGPGTRLTVL.